Listed here is a single T cell receptor (beta chain). There is no known antigen for this receptor. One base away there is no much larger clone; base qualities are not given. The CDR3, cysteine through phenylalanine, is 17 amino acids long. Only the CDR3 DNA stays, 51 bases, in frame from base 1. V and J are trimmed by 0 bases and 4 bases, and the gene matches miss 10 bases of the junction. In the germline V gene (reference sequence), CDR1 corresponds to SGHNT and CDR2 to YYREEE. The sample is drawn from a study of technical replicates of blood from a few donors listed by TCRdb under 2017. Library preparation used the immunoSEQ multiplex PCR assay. TCRdb limited this immuneACCESS table to in-frame rearrangements with V and J called. A share of clones is missing; checked studies link under half to unresolved V genes, and the rest is unexplained. The sample table lists about 88,000 clones, 80% to 95% of them with a count of one. 0.2% to 0.3% of the sample is held by the ten biggest clonotypes.

The sample consisted of T cells isolated from PBMCs. The sequence was collected from a human donor in good health. The chain is encoded by TRBV5-4 joined to TRBJ1-2, with TRBD1 identical over 9 junction bases. Read as DNA, the sequence is TGTGCCAGCAGCTTGGGACAGGGGGGAACGCCAGGCTATGGCTACACCTTC. This sequence encodes CASSLGQGGTPGYGYTF. The CDR3 plus the reference TRBV5-4 and TRBJ1-2 genes for the other parts give the full variable domain: ETGVTQSPTHLIKTRGQQVTLRCSSQSGHNTVSWYQQALGQGPQFIFQYYREEENGRGNFPPRFSGLQFPNYSSELNVNALELDDSALYLCASSLGQGGTPGYGYTFGSGTRLTVV.